This T cell receptor beta chain originates from a study of T cells in Graves' hyperthyroidism and ophthalmopathy. Study results and caveats: Ophthalmopathy got predicted by the model a median around 6.8 months before its onset.

Unmatched junction bases numbered 1, after V lost 3 bases and J lost 2 bases. Germline V gene data show CDR1 as LGHDT and CDR2 as YNNKEL (reference sequence). There are 14 residues in the CDR3. From RNA transcripts, TCR beta CDR3 regions were amplified. When the TCR CDR3 underwent first-round RT-PCR, the HTBI primer set was used. TCRdb re-derived calls from the multiplex PCR reads in MiXCR, one entry per CDR3 protein. This table has about 460,000 distinct CDR3 sequences, approximately 23% appearing once. For this clonotype: Its antigen remains unidentified.

The J gene is TRBJ2-3, the V gene TRBV3-1; 8 positions match TRBD2. The sample was blood. The TCR originated in a woman aged 65 to 85 with Graves' ophthalmopathy. CDR3 bases: TGTGCCAGCAGCCAGGGACTAGTCACAGATACGCAGTATTTT. It codes for CASSQGLVTDTQYF.